These 19 T cell receptor beta chains came from one sample sequenced in a study of blood T cells in healthy people across ages. Primed by a sample-barcoded 5' primer and a J-beta primer mix, a second PCR proceeded for roughly 7 to 12 cycles. A single record per CDR3 protein comes from TCRdb applying MiXCR to the 5' RACE reads. This sample yields 850,000 to 950,000 distinct CDR3 sequences, of which about 30% are seen a single time; 15% to 20% belongs to the top ten. Material: blood. Receptors were obtained from a woman older than 75 in good health.

At least ten counts were recorded for this clonotype. The chain has TRBV20-1 and TRBJ2-7; maybe TRBD1 (6 bases). Germline CDR1 is DFQATT and CDR2 is SNEGSKA (reference sequence). V was cut by 4 bases and J by 6 bases, with 10 bases left in between. The CDR3 covers 11 residues. The CDR3 is CSATTGSEQYF. The CDR3 bases are TGCAGTGCTACTACAGGGTCCGAGCAGTACTTC.

This clonotype was recorded at least ten times. The rearrangement uses TRBV11-2 and TRBJ1-2, with D unresolved. The V and J ends lost 4 bases and 8 bases respectively, with 11 bases between them. The CDR3 loop spans 12 amino acids. Germline V lookup: CDR1 SGHAT, CDR2 FQNNGV. In DNA, the CDR3 is TGTGCCAGCAGCTCCCAACTGTTGGGCTACACCTTC. The encoded protein is CASSSQLLGYTF.

Concerning this clonotype itself: A much larger clone lies a single base off, so this may be a read error. The J gene is TRBJ2-3, the V gene TRBV12-3 or TRBV12-4, with D unresolved. This CDR3 spans 14 amino acids. CDR3 in DNA: TGTGCCAGCAGTTTTGGGGTAGCAGCAGATGCGCAGTATTTT. It is translated as CASSFGVAADAQYF.

V usage is TRBV7-2 and J usage is TRBJ2-7; 8 positions agree with TRBD1. CDR3 length equals 15 residues. The J segment lost 1 base and the V segment lost 5 bases, leaving 7 bases of the junction unmatched. Germline CDR1 is SGHTA and CDR2 is FQGNSA. CDR3 in DNA: TGTGCCAGCAGCCCGACTAGGACAGGGTCCTACGAGCAGTACTTC. Its translation is CASSPTRTGSYEQYF.

Written as DNA, the CDR3 is TGTGCCAATCGGGCAGGGTTCAATCAGCCCCAGCATTTT. Translated: CANRAGFNQPQHF. The chain is built from TRBV10-3 and TRBJ1-5; possibly TRBD1 for D (5 bases). Germline assignment: CDR1 ENHRY and CDR2 SYGVKD. V gave up 10 bases and J gave up 3 bases, with 13 bases separating them. The CDR3 is 13 residues long.

At least ten counts were recorded for this clonotype. This sequence joins TRBV4-1 and TRBJ1-2, with a tentative D call TRBD1 (6 bases). Trimming cost V 0 bases and J 2 bases, with 10 bases left between them. The CDR3 covers 15 residues. Germline V gives CDR1 MGHRA, CDR2 YSYEKL. CDR3 nucleotides: TGCGCCAGCAGCCAAGATCCAGGGGTGAACTATGGCTACACCTTC. Translated: CASSQDPGVNYGYTF.

This clonotype occurred once. CDR3 in amino acids: CASSPGRGAEQFF. The CDR3, as DNA: TGTGCCAGCAGTCCGGGACGGGGTGCTGAGCAGTTCTTC. The chain links TRBV12-3 or TRBV12-4 to TRBJ2-1; D is tentatively TRBD1 or TRBD2 (5 bases each). The length of the CDR3 is 13 residues. V was pared by 5 bases and J by 9 bases, with 14 bases between.

There are many counts of this clonotype. The V and J genes are TRBV6-2 or TRBV6-3 and TRBJ2-3; a weak D match, TRBD1 (6 bases). Trimming shortened V by 0 bases and J by 3 bases, and 16 bases separated the two germline ends. Germline-derived CDR1 and CDR2 are MNHEY and SVGEGT. The CDR3 extends over 17 amino acids. CDR3 in amino acids: CASSYSRDIRGTDTQYF. The CDR3 coding sequence is TGTGCCAGCAGTTACTCACGGGACATTCGAGGTACAGATACGCAGTATTTT.

This clonotype was detected many times. The chain has TRBV5-1 and TRBJ2-7, with a weak D call TRBD2 (7 bases). The CDR3 covers 15 residues. Deletions cut 2 bases from V and 0 bases from J, with 12 bases between. The germline CDR1 and CDR2 sequences are SGHRS and YFSETQ. The CDR3 sequence is CASSFVAGASYEQYF. CDR3 DNA sequence: TGCGCCAGCAGCTTCGTTGCGGGGGCCTCCTACGAGCAGTACTTC. Using reference TRBV5-1 and TRBJ2-7 for the parts outside the CDR3, the full variable domain is KAGVTQTPRYLIKTRGQQVTLSCSPISGHRSVSWYQQTPGQGLQFLFEYFSETQRNKGNFPGRFSGRQFSNSRSEMNVSTLELGDSALYLCASSFVAGASYEQYFGPGTRLTVT.

In regard to this clonotype: Given a much more abundant clone one base away, this may be a read error. The chain's CDR3 is CSVARASTDTQYF. The CDR3 DNA sequence: TGCAGTGTGGCTAGGGCTAGCACAGATACGCAGTATTTT. The chain recombines TRBV20-1 with TRBJ2-3; D unclear. The CDR3 totals 13 residues. V was shortened by 7 bases and J by 0 bases, with 11 bases between the two germline ends. From germline, CDR1 is DFQATT and CDR2 SNEGSKA (reference sequence).

The sample holds many counts of this clonotype. J is TRBJ2-1 and V is TRBV3-1, with TRBD2 matching 11 bases. The CDR3 is 14 amino acids. Losses at the gene ends were 4 bases for V and 9 bases for J; bases not matched to a gene: 5. CDR1 is LGHDT and CDR2 is YNNKEL in the germline V gene (reference sequence). DNA for the CDR3: TGTGCCAGCAGCCTTAGCGGGGGGGCTGTTGAGCAGTTCTTC. Translated: CASSLSGGAVEQFF.

Points on this clonotype: This sequence may be a read error, since a much larger clone differs from it by one base. This chain connects TRBV5-5 to TRBJ1-6, with D possibly matching TRBD1 (6 bases). Trimming shortened V by 4 bases and J by 15 bases, and 20 bases separated the two germline ends. CDR1 SGHKS and CDR2 YYEKEE come from the germline V gene (reference sequence). The CDR3 loop spans 14 amino acids. The CDR3 DNA sequence: TGTGCCAGCAGCAACAGGGATCAGGGGACACTCCTCCACTTT. This sequence encodes CASSNRDQGTLLHF.

A few counts support this clonotype. The chain uses TRBV11-2 and TRBJ1-4; no clear D. This CDR3 comprises 15 residues. Trimming removed 1 base at V and 8 bases at J, with 14 bases between. Germline-derived CDR1 and CDR2 are SGHAT and FQNNGV. The CDR3 bases are TGTGCCAGCAGCTTAGGGGTCAGTGGATGGGAAAAACTGTTTTTT. Its protein is CASSLGVSGWEKLFF.

In this sample, this clonotype turned up once. This may be a read error, as it is one base from a much larger clone. The CDR3 region is CASSLLTGGSYNEQYF. In nucleotides, the CDR3 is TGCGCCAGCAGCCTCTTGACAGGGGGATCCTACAATGAGCAGTACTTC. The chain recombines TRBV5-1 with TRBJ2-1, with 9 bases matching TRBD1. The DNA end is more similar to TRBJ2-7, so the J call may be wrong. Germline V CDR1 and CDR2: SGHRS, YFSETQ. This CDR3 is 16 amino acids long.

This clonotype appeared a single time. The chain employs TRBV4-3 and TRBJ1-2, with D uncertain. CDR1 is LGHNA and CDR2 is YSLEER in the germline V gene. This CDR3 has 15 amino acids. V was shortened by 1 base and J by 6 bases, with 15 bases between the two germline ends. Here the CDR3 DNA reads TGCGCCAGCAGCCAAGGACCGATTGGGTTTGATGGCTACACCTTC. This gives the protein CASSQGPIGFDGYTF.

In its sample, this clonotype was seen many times. V is TRBV6-1 and J is TRBJ2-4, with 10 bases identical to TRBD1. Near its end, the DNA agrees better with TRBJ2-7, so the J call may be wrong. Germline V gives CDR1 MNHNS, CDR2 SASEGT. The CDR3 spans 18 residues. For the CDR3, the DNA is TGTGCCAGCAGTCATTTCATTCAGACAGGGGGCAAAGTTGTCGAGCAGTACTTC. Translated, it gives CASSHFIQTGGKVVEQYF.

There are a few counts of this clonotype. The V gene is TRBV30, the J gene TRBJ1-6; 7 nucleotides align to TRBD1. This CDR3 has 13 residues. V lost 2 bases, J lost 8 bases, and 3 bases stayed unmatched. The germline gives CDR1 GTSNPN, CDR2 SVGIG (reference sequence). CDR3 amino acids: CAWSRQGYSPLHF. The DNA of the CDR3 is TGTGCCTGGAGTCGACAGGGATATTCACCCCTCCACTTT.

As for this clonotype: A read error may be the cause here, since a much bigger clone is one base away. The rearrangement joins TRBV7-9 to TRBJ1-2; 7 bases match TRBD1. From germline, CDR1 is SEHNR and CDR2 FQNEAQ (reference sequence). This CDR3 comprises 14 residues. The V segment lost 5 bases and the J segment 1 base; nucleotides outside the gene matches: 4. The CDR3 DNA reads as TGTGCCAGCAGCGCCCGGGACAGTAACTATGGCTACACCTTC. It translates to CASSARDSNYGYTF.

This chain connects TRBV5-1 to TRBJ1-2; no definite D call. This CDR3 contains 12 residues. Germline V gene data show CDR1 as SGHRS and CDR2 as YFSETQ. With 2 bases removed from V and 7 bases from J, the gap between germline ends came to 9 bases. This CDR3 is CASSFKGSGYTF. The CDR3 DNA sequence: TGCGCCAGCAGCTTCAAAGGGAGTGGCTACACCTTC.